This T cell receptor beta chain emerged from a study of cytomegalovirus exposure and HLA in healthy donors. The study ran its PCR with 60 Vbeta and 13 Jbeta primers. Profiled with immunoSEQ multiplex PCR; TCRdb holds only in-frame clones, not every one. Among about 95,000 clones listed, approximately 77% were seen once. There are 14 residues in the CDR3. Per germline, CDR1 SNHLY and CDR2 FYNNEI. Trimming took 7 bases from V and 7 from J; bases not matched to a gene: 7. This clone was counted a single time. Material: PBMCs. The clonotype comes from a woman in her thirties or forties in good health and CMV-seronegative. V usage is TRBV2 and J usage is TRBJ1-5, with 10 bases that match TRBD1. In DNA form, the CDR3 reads TGTGCCAGCACTTCGACAGGGGGCAGGCAGCCCCAGCATTTT. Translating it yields CASTSTGGRQPQHF. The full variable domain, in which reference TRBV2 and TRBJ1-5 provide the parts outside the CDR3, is EPEVTQTPSHQVTQMGQEVILRCVPISNHLYFYWYRQILGQKVEFLVSFYNNEISEKSEIFDDQFSVERPDGSNFTLKIRSTKLEDSAMYFCASTSTGGRQPQHFGDGTRLSIL.